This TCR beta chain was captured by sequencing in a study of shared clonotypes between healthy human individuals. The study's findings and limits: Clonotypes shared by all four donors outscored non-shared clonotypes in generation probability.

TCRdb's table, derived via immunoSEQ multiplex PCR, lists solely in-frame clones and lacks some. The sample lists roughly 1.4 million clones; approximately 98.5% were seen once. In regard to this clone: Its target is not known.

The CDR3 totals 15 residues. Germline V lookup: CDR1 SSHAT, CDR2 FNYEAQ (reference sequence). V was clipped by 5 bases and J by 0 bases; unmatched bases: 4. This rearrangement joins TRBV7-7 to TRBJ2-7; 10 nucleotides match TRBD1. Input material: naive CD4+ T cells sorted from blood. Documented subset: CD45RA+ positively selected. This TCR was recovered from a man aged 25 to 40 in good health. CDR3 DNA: TGTGCCAGCAGCGGGGGACAGGGGTCCTCCTACGAGCAGTACTTC. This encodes CASSGGQGSSYEQYF.